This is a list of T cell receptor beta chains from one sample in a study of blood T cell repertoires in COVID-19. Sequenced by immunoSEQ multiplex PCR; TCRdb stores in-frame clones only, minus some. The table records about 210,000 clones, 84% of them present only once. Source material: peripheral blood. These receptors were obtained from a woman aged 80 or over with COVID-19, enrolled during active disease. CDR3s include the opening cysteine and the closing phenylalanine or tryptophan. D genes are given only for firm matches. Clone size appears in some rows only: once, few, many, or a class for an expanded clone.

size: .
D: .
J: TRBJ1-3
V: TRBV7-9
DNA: TGTGCCAGCAGCCGGACTTCGGGGGAGACCACCATATATTTT
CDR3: CASSRTSGETTIYF

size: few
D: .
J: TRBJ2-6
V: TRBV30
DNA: TGTGCCTGGAGCCCCCCTTTTCTAAACTCTGGGGCCAACGTCCTGACTTTC
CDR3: CAWSPPFLNSGANVLTF

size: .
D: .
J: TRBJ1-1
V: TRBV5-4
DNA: TGTGCCAGCAGCTTAGGAACAACAGGGTACACTGAAGCTTTCTTT
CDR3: CASSLGTTGYTEAFF

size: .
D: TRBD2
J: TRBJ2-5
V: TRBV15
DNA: TGTGCCACCAGCGCGGGGGGGCGGGGAGAGACCCAGTACTTC
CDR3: CATSAGGRGETQYF

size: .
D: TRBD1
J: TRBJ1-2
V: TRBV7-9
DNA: TGTGCCAGCAGCTTAGCTGGACAGGTATCCTATGGCTACACCTTC
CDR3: CASSLAGQVSYGYTF

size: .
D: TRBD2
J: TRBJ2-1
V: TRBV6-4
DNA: TGTGCCAGCAGAGCCGGGGGGGGGCCTAACAATGAGCAGTTCTTC
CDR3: CASRAGGGPNNEQFF

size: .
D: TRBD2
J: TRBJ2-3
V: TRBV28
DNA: TGTGCCAGCAGTTTAGGACTAGCGGGGGGACGCACAGATACGCAGTATTTT
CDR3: CASSLGLAGGRTDTQYF

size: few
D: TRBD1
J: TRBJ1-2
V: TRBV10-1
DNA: TGCGCCAGCAGTGCCGGGACAGCGAATAACTATGGCTACACCTTC
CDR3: CASSAGTANNYGYTF

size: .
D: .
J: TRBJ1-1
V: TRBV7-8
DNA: TGTGCCAGCAGCTTCGGGGGACGAACGCAAACTGAAGCTTTCTTT
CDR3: CASSFGGRTQTEAFF

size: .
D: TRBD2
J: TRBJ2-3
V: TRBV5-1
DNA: TGCGCCAGCAGCGAGACTAGCGGGGGTGATACGCAGTATTTT
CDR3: CASSETSGGDTQYF

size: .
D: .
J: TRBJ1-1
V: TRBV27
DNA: TGTGCCAGCAGTTTTGGCGCTGTGGGGCCAATGAACACTGAAGCTTTCTTT
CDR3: CASSFGAVGPMNTEAFF

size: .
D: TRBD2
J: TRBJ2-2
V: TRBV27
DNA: TGTGCCAGCAGTTTATCGATAGCGGGGGGAATCACCGGGGAGCTGTTTTTT
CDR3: CASSLSIAGGITGELFF

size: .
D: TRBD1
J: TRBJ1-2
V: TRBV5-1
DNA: TGCGCCAGCAGCTTGAGGACAGGGGGCTCGACCTATGGCTACACCTTC
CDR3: CASSLRTGGSTYGYTF

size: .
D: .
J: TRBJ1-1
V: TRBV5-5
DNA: TGTGCCAGCAGCTTGCAGGCTACCCTGAACACTGAAGCTTTCTTT
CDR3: CASSLQATLNTEAFF

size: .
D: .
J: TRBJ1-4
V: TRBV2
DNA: TGTGCCAGCAGAGACAACAAGGAAAAACTGTTTTTT
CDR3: CASRDNKEKLFF

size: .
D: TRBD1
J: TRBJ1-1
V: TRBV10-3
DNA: TGTGCCATCAGTGCCTCACAGGGGATAACTGAAGCTTTCTTT
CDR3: CAISASQGITEAFF

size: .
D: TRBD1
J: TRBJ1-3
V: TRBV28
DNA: TGTGCCAGCAGTTTATCGGGACAGTTTGGAAACACCATATATTTT
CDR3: CASSLSGQFGNTIYF

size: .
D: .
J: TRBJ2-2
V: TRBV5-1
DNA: TGCGCCAGTACAGACAGGGCGGGAACCGGGGAGCTGTTTTTT
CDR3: CASTDRAGTGELFF

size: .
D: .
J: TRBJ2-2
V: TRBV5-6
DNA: TGTGCCAGCGCAAAATACAGGGTCTCCGGGGAGCTGTTTTTT
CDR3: CASAKYRVSGELFF

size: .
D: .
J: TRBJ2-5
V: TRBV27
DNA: TGTGCCAGCAGTTTTGGACCGGGATCTAAAGAGACCCAGTACTTC
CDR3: CASSFGPGSKETQYF

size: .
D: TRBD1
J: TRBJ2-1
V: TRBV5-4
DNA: TGTGCCAGCAGCTTGATGGCCGGGACAGGGTATCCTGAGCAGTTCTTC
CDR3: CASSLMAGTGYPEQFF

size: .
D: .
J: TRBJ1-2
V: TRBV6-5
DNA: TGTGCCAGCAGGGACCGACAGGTTTTGGGCTACACCTTC
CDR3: CASRDRQVLGYTF

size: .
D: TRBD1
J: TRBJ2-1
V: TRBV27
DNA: TGTGCCAGCAGTTTCCCGGGACAGGGTCCCTACAATGAGCAGTTCTTC
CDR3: CASSFPGQGPYNEQFF

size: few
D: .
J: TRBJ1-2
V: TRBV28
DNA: TGTGCCAGCAGTTTAAGTGCCAGGCTTGGCTACACCTTC
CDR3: CASSLSARLGYTF

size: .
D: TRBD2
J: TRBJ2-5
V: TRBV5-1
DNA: TGCGCCAGCAGCCCGGGACTAGCGGGGGGCCGTGGAGAGACCCAGTACTTC
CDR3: CASSPGLAGGRGETQYF

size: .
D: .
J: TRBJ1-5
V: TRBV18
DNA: TGTGCCAGCTCACCATTCAGTGATCAGCCCCAGCATTTT
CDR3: CASSPFSDQPQHF

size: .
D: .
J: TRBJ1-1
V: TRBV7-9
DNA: TGTGCCAGCAGCTTTACAGGATTGAACACTGAAGCTTTCTTT
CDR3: CASSFTGLNTEAFF

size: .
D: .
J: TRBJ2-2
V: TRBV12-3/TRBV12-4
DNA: TGTGCCAGCAGTTTCGAAGAGACCGGGGAGCTGTTTTTT
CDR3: CASSFEETGELFF

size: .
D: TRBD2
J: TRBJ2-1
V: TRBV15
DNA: TGTGCCACCAGCAGAGATCCAGCGGGGAGGGGTGAGCAGTTCTTC
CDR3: CATSRDPAGRGEQFF

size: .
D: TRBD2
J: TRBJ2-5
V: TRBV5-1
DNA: TGCGCCAGCAGCTTGTTCAGCGGGGGGGCCTCAGAGACCCAGTACTTC
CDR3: CASSLFSGGASETQYF

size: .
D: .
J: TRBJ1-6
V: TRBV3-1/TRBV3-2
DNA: TGTGCCAGCAGCCAAGTCCCTTTAGGGAGCTCCTATAATTCACCCCTCCACTTT
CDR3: CASSQVPLGSSYNSPLHF

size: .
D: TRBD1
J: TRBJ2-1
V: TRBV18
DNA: TGTGCCAGCTCACCCAGGACAGGAGTTGATGAGCAGTTCTTC
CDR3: CASSPRTGVDEQFF